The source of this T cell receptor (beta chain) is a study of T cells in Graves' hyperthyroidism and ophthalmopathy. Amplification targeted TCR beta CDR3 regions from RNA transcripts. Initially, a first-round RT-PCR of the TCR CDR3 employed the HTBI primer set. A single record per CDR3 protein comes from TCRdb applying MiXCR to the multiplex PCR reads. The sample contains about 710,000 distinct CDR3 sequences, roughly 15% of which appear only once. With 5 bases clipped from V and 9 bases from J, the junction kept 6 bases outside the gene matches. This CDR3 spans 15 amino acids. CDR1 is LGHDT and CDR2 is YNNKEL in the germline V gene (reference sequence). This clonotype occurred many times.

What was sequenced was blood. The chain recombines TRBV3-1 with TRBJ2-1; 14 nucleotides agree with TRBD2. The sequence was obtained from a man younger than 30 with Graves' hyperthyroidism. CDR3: CASSLGLAGESEQFF. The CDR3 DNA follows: TGTGCCAGCAGCTTGGGACTAGCGGGAGAAAGTGAGCAGTTCTTC.